Listed below are T cell receptor beta chains from one sample, sequenced in a study of graft-versus-host responses after intestinal transplantation. Sequencing was performed with immunoSEQ multiplex PCR; in TCRdb, only in-frame clones are kept and a portion is missing. The sample records about 73,000 clones, about 90% being singletons. No antigen is known for these receptors. This material consisted of unstimulated CD8+ T cells sorted from spleen or lymph node cells, taken before transplant. These receptors all stem from a human donor who was the organ donor for an intestinal transplant. CDR3s include the opening cysteine and the closing phenylalanine or tryptophan. D genes are given only for firm matches. A row's size may be missing; if present it is once, few, many or a size class.

>TRBV28|NA|NA|TRBJ2-2
TGTGCCAGCACCCCGGTATCGGACACCGGGGAGCTGTTTTTT
CASTPVSDTGELFF
>TRBV10-2|TRBD1|NA|TRBJ1-1
TGCGCCAGCAGTGAGTCGGCAGGGGGCACCGCTGAAGCTTTCTTT
CASSESAGGTAEAFF
>TRBV27|NA|NA|TRBJ1-1
TGTGCCAGCAGTCCTACCGTGGGCATGAACACTGAAGCTTTCTTT
CASSPTVGMNTEAFF
>TRBV7-8|NA|NA|TRBJ2-3
TGTGCCAGCAGCCCCCAGCCGCGACTAGGAAACACAGATACGCAGTATTTT
CASSPQPRLGNTDTQYF
>TRBV11-2|TRBD1|NA|TRBJ2-1
TGTGCCAGCAGCGCACCGGGACAGGGGAAGTTCCCTAACCACAATGAGCAGTTCTTC
CASSAPGQGKFPNHNEQFF
>TRBV6-5|NA|NA|TRBJ1-2
TGTGCCAGCAGTTCCTTTGGGGCAGGGAACTATGGCTACACCTTC
CASSSFGAGNYGYTF
>TRBV11-2|TRBD2|NA|TRBJ2-1
TGTGCCAGCAGCCGATGGACTAGTTTTGAGCAGTTCTTC
CASSRWTSFEQFF
>TRBV27|NA|NA|TRBJ1-4
NA
CASTSGRVSDEKLFF
>TRBV28|TRBD2|NA|TRBJ2-1
TGTGCCAGCTGGCTGAGCGGGGGGGCTCCCAATGAGCAGTTCTTC
CASWLSGGAPNEQFF
>TRBV6-5|NA|NA|TRBJ1-6
TGTGCCAGCAGTTACTCGACCCCAGGCCCGGGGTCACCCCTCCACTTT
CASSYSTPGPGSPLHF
>TRBV6-1|NA|NA|TRBJ1-1
TGTGCCAGCAGTGAACGAGGTGTACACCCGAACACTGAAGCTTTCTTT
CASSERGVHPNTEAFF
>TRBV7-8|TRBD2|NA|TRBJ2-1
TGTGCCAGCAGACGGGACTACAGAACCGACAATGAGCAGTTCTTC
CASRRDYRTDNEQFF
>TRBV7-8|TRBD1|NA|TRBJ1-1
TGTGCCAGCAGCTCACGGACAGGACTGAACACTGAAGCTTTCTTT
CASSSRTGLNTEAFF
>TRBV4-3|TRBD1|NA|TRBJ2-2
TGCGCCAGCAGCCACTTTGCCGGGACAGCTTTTGACACCGGGGAGCTGTTTTTT
CASSHFAGTAFDTGELFF
>TRBV7-6|NA|NA|TRBJ1-6
TGTGCCAGCAGCCAACAGGCCTATAATTCACCCCTCCACTTT
CASSQQAYNSPLHF
>TRBV19|TRBD1|NA|TRBJ2-3
TGTGCCAGTAGTATGGGACAGGGGGCCACAGATACGCAGTATTTT
CASSMGQGATDTQYF
>TRBV6-4|NA|NA|TRBJ1-6
TGTGCCAGCAGTGACTCGGGGGCTTATAATTCACCCCTCCACTTT
CASSDSGAYNSPLHF
>TRBV28|TRBD1|NA|TRBJ1-2
TGTGCCAGCAGCCCAACCGGGACAGATGCGGGGGGCTACACCTTC
CASSPTGTDAGGYTF
>TRBV28|NA|NA|TRBJ1-5
TGTGCCAGCAGTAGAACAGGGTTTTCTCATCAGCCCCAGCATTTT
CASSRTGFSHQPQHF
>TRBV7-8|NA|NA|TRBJ1-2
TGTGCCAGCAGCTTGTCCAGGGCGGATGTAGCTAACTATGGCTACACCTTC
CASSLSRADVANYGYTF
>TRBV18|NA|NA|TRBJ1-5
TGTGCCAGCTCACCACCCGGACAGCGGCAGCCCCAGCATTTT
CASSPPGQRQPQHF
>TRBV9|NA|NA|TRBJ2-1
TGTGCCAGCAGCGTCGGCGTAGCGTCCTACAATGAGCAGTTCTTC
CASSVGVASYNEQFF
>TRBV28|NA|NA|TRBJ1-2
TGTGCCAGTAAAACAGGGTCCCGTTACACCTTC
CASKTGSRYTF
>TRBV5-8|NA|NA|TRBJ2-2
TGTGCCAGCAGCTTGAACAGGGCCATTTCTAACACCGGGGAGCTGTTTTTT
CASSLNRAISNTGELFF
>TRBV6-5|NA|NA|TRBJ1-1
TGTGCCAGCAGTCCTGGAGTGAACACTGAAGCTTTCTTT
CASSPGVNTEAFF
>TRBV5-6|NA|NA|TRBJ1-5
TGTGCCAGCAGCTTCAGCCCGGCCAGGGTCGATCAGCCCCAGCATTTT
CASSFSPARVDQPQHF
>TRBV6-1|NA|once|TRBJ1-5
TGTGCCAGACAGTTCAATCAGCCCCAGCATTTT
CARQFNQPQHF
>TRBV6-5|TRBD1|NA|TRBJ1-1
TGTGCCAGCAGTTATGGACAGGGGTACACTGAAGCTTTCTTT
CASSYGQGYTEAFF
>TRBV9|NA|NA|TRBJ1-4
TGTGCCAGCAGCGTAGGGGGCCAGAATGAAAAACTGTTTTTT
CASSVGGQNEKLFF
>TRBV28|NA|NA|TRBJ1-1
TGTGCCAGCAGTTTTCGCACCGCGGACACTGAAGCTTTCTTT
CASSFRTADTEAFF